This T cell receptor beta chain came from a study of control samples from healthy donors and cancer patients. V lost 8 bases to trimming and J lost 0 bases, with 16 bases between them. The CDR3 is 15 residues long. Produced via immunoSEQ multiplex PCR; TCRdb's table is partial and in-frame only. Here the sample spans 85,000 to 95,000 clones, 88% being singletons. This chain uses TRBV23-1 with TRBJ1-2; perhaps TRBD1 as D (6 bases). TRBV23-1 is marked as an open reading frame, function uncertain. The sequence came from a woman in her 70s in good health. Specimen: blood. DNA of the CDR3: TGCGCCAGCTCCCCCGGGGGCCGGACTAACTATGGCTACACCTTC. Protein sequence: CASSPGGRTNYGYTF.